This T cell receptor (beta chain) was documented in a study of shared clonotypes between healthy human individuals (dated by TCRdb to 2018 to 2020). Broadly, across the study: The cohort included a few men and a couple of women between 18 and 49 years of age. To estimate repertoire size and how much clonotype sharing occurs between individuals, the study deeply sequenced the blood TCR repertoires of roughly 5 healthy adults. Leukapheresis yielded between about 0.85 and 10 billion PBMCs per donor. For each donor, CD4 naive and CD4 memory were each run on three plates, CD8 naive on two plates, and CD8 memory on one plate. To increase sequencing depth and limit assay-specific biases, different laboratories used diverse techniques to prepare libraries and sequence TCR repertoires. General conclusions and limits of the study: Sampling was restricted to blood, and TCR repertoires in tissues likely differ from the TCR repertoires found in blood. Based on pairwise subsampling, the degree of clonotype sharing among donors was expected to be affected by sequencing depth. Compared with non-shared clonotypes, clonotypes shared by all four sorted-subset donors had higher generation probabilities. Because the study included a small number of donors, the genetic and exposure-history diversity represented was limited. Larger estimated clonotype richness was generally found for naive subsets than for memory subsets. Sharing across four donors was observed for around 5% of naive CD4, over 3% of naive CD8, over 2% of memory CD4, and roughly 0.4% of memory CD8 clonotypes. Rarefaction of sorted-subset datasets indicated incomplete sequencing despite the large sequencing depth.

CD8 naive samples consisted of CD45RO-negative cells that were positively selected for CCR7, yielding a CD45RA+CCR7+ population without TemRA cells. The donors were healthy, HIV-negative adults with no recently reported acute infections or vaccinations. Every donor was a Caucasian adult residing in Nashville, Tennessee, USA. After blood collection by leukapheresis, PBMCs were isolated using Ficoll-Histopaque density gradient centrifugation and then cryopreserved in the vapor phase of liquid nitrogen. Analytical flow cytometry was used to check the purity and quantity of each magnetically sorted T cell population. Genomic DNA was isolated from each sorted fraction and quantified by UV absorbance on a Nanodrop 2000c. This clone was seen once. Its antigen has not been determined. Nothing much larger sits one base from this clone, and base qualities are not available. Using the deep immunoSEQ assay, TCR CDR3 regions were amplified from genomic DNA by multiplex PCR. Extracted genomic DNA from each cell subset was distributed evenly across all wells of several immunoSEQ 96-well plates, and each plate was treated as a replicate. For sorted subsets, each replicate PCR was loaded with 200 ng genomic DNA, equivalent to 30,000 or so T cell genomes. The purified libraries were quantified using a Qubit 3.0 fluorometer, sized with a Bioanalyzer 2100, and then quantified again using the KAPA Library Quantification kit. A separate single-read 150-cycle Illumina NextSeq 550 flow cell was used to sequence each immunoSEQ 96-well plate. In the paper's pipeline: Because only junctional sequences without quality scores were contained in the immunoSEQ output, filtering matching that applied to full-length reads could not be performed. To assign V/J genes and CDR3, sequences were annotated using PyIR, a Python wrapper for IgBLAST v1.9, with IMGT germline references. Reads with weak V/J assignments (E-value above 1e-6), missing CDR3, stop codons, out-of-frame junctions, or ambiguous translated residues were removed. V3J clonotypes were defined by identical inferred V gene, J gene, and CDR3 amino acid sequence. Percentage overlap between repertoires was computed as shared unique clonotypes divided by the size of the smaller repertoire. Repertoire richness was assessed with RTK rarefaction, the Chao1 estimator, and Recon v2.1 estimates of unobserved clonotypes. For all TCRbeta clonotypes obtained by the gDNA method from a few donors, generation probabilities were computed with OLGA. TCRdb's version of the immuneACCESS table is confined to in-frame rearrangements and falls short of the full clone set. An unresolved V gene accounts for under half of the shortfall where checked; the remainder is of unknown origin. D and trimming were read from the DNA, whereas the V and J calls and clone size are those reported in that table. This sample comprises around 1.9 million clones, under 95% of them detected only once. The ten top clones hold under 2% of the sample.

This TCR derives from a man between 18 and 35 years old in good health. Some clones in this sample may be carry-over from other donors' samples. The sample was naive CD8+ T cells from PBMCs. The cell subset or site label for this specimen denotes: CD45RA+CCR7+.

The DNA sequence is given as TGTGCCATCAGCTACCTTCCCGGGGGGAAAATACAGGGGTTGAGCTCTGGAAACACCATATATTTT. Translated, this gives CAISYLPGGKIQGLSSGNTIYF. The rearrangement joined TRBV10-3 to TRBJ1-3, and 7 bases in between align with TRBD1. The germline V gene encodes CDR1 ENHRY and CDR2 SYGVKD. For this chain, trimming is 6 bases at the V end and 0 bases at the J end, and the number of junction bases without a gene match is 26. The CDR3 runs 22 amino acids, cysteine and phenylalanine included. The read is trimmed to its CDR3 DNA, 66 bases read in frame from base 1.